The 26 T cell receptor beta chains below were found in one sample sequenced in a study of blood T cell repertoires in COVID-19. Assay: immunoSEQ multiplex PCR; the TCRdb copy retains only in-frame clones and omits some. The sample records 200,000 or so clones, 80% to 90% being singletons. Sample: peripheral blood. The receptors derive from a human donor with active or convalescent COVID-19. The donor label of this sample is uncertain.

V is TRBV6-5 and J is TRBJ2-7, with a weak D call TRBD2 (5 bases). V gave up 8 bases and J gave up 2 bases, with 10 bases separating them. The CDR3 is made up of 12 amino acids. Germline V gene data show CDR1 as MNHEY and CDR2 as SVGAGI. The CDR3 is CASQRAAYEQYF. CDR3 in DNA: TGTGCCAGCCAGAGGGCCGCCTACGAGCAGTACTTC.

The V call is TRBV4-1, the J call TRBJ1-3; the D gene is possibly TRBD1 (5 bases). The CDR3 totals 15 residues. The ends were cut back, 1 base at V and 4 bases at J, with 11 bases in the middle. In germline, CDR1 is MGHRA, CDR2 YSYEKL. CDR3 sequence reads: CASSQGQYIGNTIYF. The DNA for the CDR3 is TGCGCCAGCAGCCAAGGACAGTATATAGGAAACACCATATATTTT.

This CDR3 is CASSLNRVAWANTGELFF. The CDR3, as DNA: TGCGCCAGCAGCTTGAACAGGGTCGCGTGGGCGAACACCGGGGAGCTGTTTTTT. This chain uses TRBV5-1 with TRBJ2-2; D may be TRBD1 (6 bases). CDR1 SGHRS and CDR2 YFSETQ come from the germline V gene. This CDR3 is 18 amino acids long. V was pared by 1 base and J by 0 bases, with 16 bases between.

This sequence joins TRBV29-1 and TRBJ1-4, with D possibly matching TRBD1 (5 bases). The length of the CDR3 is 13 residues. Trimming took 4 bases from V and 5 from J, leaving 11 bases between them. Looked up from germline, CDR1 is SQVTM and CDR2 is ANQGSEA. The CDR3 is CSVGGRTNEKLFF. CDR3 DNA sequence: TGCAGCGTTGGGGGCAGGACCAATGAAAAACTGTTTTTT.

The chain is built from TRBV30 and TRBJ2-7; 10 nucleotides agree with TRBD2. This CDR3 spans 14 amino acids. Losses at the gene ends were 8 bases for V and 6 bases for J; bases not matched to a gene: 13. Germline assignment: CDR1 GTSNPN and CDR2 SVGIG (reference sequence). CDR3 bases: TGTGCCGCACTACTAGCGGGGAGGGTTAGCGAGCAGTACTTC. Translating gives CAALLAGRVSEQYF.

The chain recombines TRBV5-1 with TRBJ2-7; perhaps TRBD1 as D (5 bases). The germline V and J ends were trimmed by 2 bases and 1 base, with 10 bases remaining between them. CDR3 length: 14 amino acids. Looked up from germline, CDR1 is SGHRS and CDR2 is YFSETQ. The CDR3 coding sequence is TGCGCCAGCAGCTTTGACGCAGGGTCCTACGAGCAGTACTTC. Translating gives CASSFDAGSYEQYF.

The chain is built from TRBV28 and TRBJ2-2, with 7 positions matching TRBD1. The V and J ends lost 4 bases and 8 bases, in that order; junction bases with no gene match: 7. The CDR3 is 14 amino acids. Germline V gene lookup returns CDR1 MDHEN and CDR2 SYDVKM. This chain's CDR3 is CASSYRTGGGELFF. The CDR3 coding sequence is TGTGCCAGCAGTTACCGGACAGGAGGAGGGGAGCTGTTTTTT. Filled out from reference TRBV28 and TRBJ2-2, the complete variable domain reads DVKVTQSSRYLVKRTGEKVFLECVQDMDHENMFWYRQDPGLGLRLIYFSYDVKMKEKGDIPEGYSVSREKKERFSLILESASTNQTSMYLCASSYRTGGGELFFGEGSRLTVL.

J is TRBJ2-7 and V is TRBV27; 9 bases align to TRBD1. V lost 5 bases, J lost 5 bases, and 13 bases stayed unmatched. CDR3 size: 16 residues. Germline CDR1 MNHEY, CDR2 SMNVEV (reference sequence). The CDR3 sequence: CASSQPRGQGGDEQYF. The CDR3 nucleotides are TGTGCCAGCAGTCAACCCCGGGGACAGGGCGGCGACGAGCAGTACTTC.

This chain links TRBV5-1 with TRBJ2-1, with TRBD2 matching 11 bases. This CDR3 has 18 residues. With 0 bases clipped from V and 5 bases from J, the junction kept 10 bases outside the gene matches. Germline V gene data show CDR1 as SGHRS and CDR2 as YFSETQ. The CDR3 sequence: CASSLDVSGRASDNEQFF. The DNA for the CDR3 is TGCGCCAGCAGCTTGGATGTTAGCGGGAGGGCTTCTGACAATGAGCAGTTCTTC.

CDR3 nucleotide sequence: TGCGCCAGCAGTGAGGACAGCTTCTTCTACAATGAGCAGTTCTTC. Its translation is CASSEDSFFYNEQFF. This chain uses TRBV10-2 with TRBJ2-1, with D perhaps TRBD1 (5 bases). Germline CDR1 WSHSY, CDR2 SAAADI. The V end was cut by 2 bases, the J end by 3 bases, with 11 bases between. The CDR3 totals 15 residues.

Comment on this clone: Different DNA sequences within this sample yield the same CDR3. This chain joins TRBV4-3 and TRBJ2-2; 8 nucleotides line up with TRBD1. Germline lookup yields CDR1 LGHNA and CDR2 YSLEER. This CDR3 contains 15 residues. V gave up 1 base and J gave up 4 bases; unmatched junction bases: 2. The CDR3 region is CASSQAGTGTGELFF. DNA of the CDR3: TGCGCCAGCAGCCAAGCCGGGACAGGCACCGGGGAGCTGTTTTTT.

The chain has TRBV30 and TRBJ2-1, with D unresolved. This CDR3 is built from 13 residues. V was shortened by 5 bases and J by 3 bases, with 11 bases between the two germline ends. CDR1 and CDR2 from the germline V gene are GTSNPN and SVGIG (reference sequence). CDR3 protein: CAWPWRVYNEQFF. As DNA, the CDR3 is TGTGCCTGGCCGTGGAGAGTCTACAATGAGCAGTTCTTC.

The chain recombines TRBV19 with TRBJ1-4; D call uncertain. The CDR3 extends over 14 amino acids. The germline V gene has CDR1 LNHDA and CDR2 SQIVND (reference sequence). V was trimmed by 3 bases and J by 3 bases, leaving 8 bases between them. In DNA, the CDR3 is TGTGCCAGTAGTATGGCGGGGTCTAATGAAAAACTGTTTTTT. Its protein product is CASSMAGSNEKLFF.

This clone came up once. The CDR3 DNA sequence: TGTGCCAGCAGTCAACACTATTCGACCCTCCACTTT. It codes for CASSQHYSTLHF. The chain employs TRBV12-3 or TRBV12-4 and TRBJ1-6; D call uncertain. The CDR3 spans 12 residues. The V gene lost 5 bases and the J gene lost 14 bases, with 13 bases spanning the gap.

The rearrangement links TRBV2 to TRBJ2-1; D call uncertain. CDR3 size: 11 residues. CDR1 and CDR2 from the germline V gene are SNHLY and FYNNEI. Trimming cost V 4 bases and J 6 bases, with 4 bases left between them. The CDR3 loop reads CASSVLNEQFF. The DNA of the CDR3 is TGTGCCAGCAGTGTTCTCAATGAGCAGTTCTTC.

The V gene is TRBV4-2, the J gene TRBJ2-5; 8 positions agree with TRBD1. CDR3 length: 15 residues. Unmatched junction bases numbered 2, after V lost 1 base and J lost 1 base. In germline, CDR1 is LGHNA, CDR2 YNFKEQ. The CDR3 region is CASSQGQGPQETQYF. The DNA of the CDR3 is TGTGCCAGCAGCCAAGGACAGGGGCCCCAAGAGACCCAGTACTTC.

V and J are TRBV4-1 and TRBJ2-6; TRBD1 matches at 9 bases. CDR1 and CDR2 (germline): MGHRA, YSYEKL. Unmatched junction bases numbered 11, after V lost 0 bases and J lost 2 bases. CDR3 length equals 20 residues. CDR3 protein: CASSQDAGDRVLAGANVLTF. The CDR3 DNA reads as TGCGCCAGCAGCCAAGATGCAGGGGACAGGGTTTTAGCTGGGGCCAACGTCCTGACTTTC.

This clone was seen a handful of times. The DNA of the CDR3 is TGTGCCAGCAGCTTGGAAGCGGGAGAATGGAACACCGGGGAGCTGTTTTTT. It translates to CASSLEAGEWNTGELFF. The rearrangement joins TRBV5-8 to TRBJ2-2, with 8 bases fitting TRBD2. This CDR3 spans 17 amino acids. The germline V gene encodes CDR1 SGHTS and CDR2 YDEGEE. Trimming cost V 0 bases and J 1 base; bases outside gene matches: 5.

J is TRBJ1-1 and V is TRBV27; D not resolved. Germline loops: CDR1 MNHEY, CDR2 SMNVEV (reference sequence). Trimming stripped 5 bases from V and 6 bases from J, with 19 bases between. CDR3 length equals 15 residues. CDR3: CASSLDGRLLPEAFF. The DNA of the CDR3 is TGTGCCAGCAGTCTTGACGGGAGGCTCCTCCCTGAAGCTTTCTTT.

Of note for this clone: Other DNA sequences in the sample encode the same CDR3. CDR3 in DNA: TGTGCCAGCAGTTTGGCGGGAGGAACAGATACGCAGTATTTT. Translating gives CASSLAGGTDTQYF. The chain carries TRBV27 and TRBJ2-3; 8 nucleotides agree with TRBD2. CDR1 is MNHEY, CDR2 SMNVEV, per germline (reference sequence). There are 14 residues in the CDR3. The V gene end was trimmed by 3 bases and the J gene end by 3 bases; junction bases not matched to a gene: 2.

This rearrangement joins TRBV5-4 to TRBJ2-7; 8 bases map to TRBD2. The CDR3 consists of 14 residues. Germline CDR1 SGHNT, CDR2 YYREEE (reference sequence). V lost 4 bases and J lost 4; bases outside the gene matches: 7. The CDR3 loop reads CASSPGTSGYEQYF. In DNA form, the CDR3 reads TGTGCCAGCAGCCCCGGGACTAGTGGTTACGAGCAGTACTTC.

Note on this clone: Other DNA sequences in this specimen translate into the identical CDR3. The gene calls are TRBV6-5 and TRBJ2-3; TRBD1 matches at 11 bases. This CDR3 has 15 amino acids. With 2 bases clipped from V and 3 bases from J, the junction kept 1 base outside the gene matches. Looked up from germline, CDR1 is MNHEY and CDR2 is SVGAGI. CDR3 sequence reads: CASSYGQGATDTQYF. The CDR3 bases are TGTGCCAGCAGTTACGGACAGGGGGCTACAGATACGCAGTATTTT.

V and J are TRBV19 and TRBJ1-5, with 11 nucleotides matching TRBD1. CDR1 is LNHDA, CDR2 SQIVND, per germline (reference sequence). The CDR3 is made up of 15 amino acids. V shed 7 bases and J 5 bases; nucleotides not matched to a gene: 7. The CDR3 DNA reads TGTGCCAGTACCTCGGGACAGGGGGGGTATCAGCCCCAGCATTTT. It specifies CASTSGQGGYQPQHF.

This chain connects TRBV18 to TRBJ2-1, with 8 bases identical to TRBD2. The CDR3 is 16 amino acids. From germline, CDR1 is KGHSH and CDR2 LQKENI. With V trimmed by 4 bases and J by 7 bases, 12 bases remained unmatched. The CDR3 nucleotides read TGTGCCAGCTCACTGAATACCGGGAGGGCCGGTAATGAGCAGTTCTTC. Its protein product is CASSLNTGRAGNEQFF.

The chain recombines TRBV7-9 with TRBJ2-3; D might be TRBD1 (6 bases). V was clipped by 2 bases and J by 5 bases, with 14 bases between them. Germline CDR1 reads SEHNR; CDR2 reads FQNEAQ (reference sequence). This CDR3 has 15 residues. The CDR3 region is CASSLSRVRGDTQYF. The DNA for the CDR3 is TGTGCCAGCAGCTTATCCAGGGTCAGGGGAGATACGCAGTATTTT.

This chain uses TRBV3-1 (or the pseudogene TRBV3-2) with TRBJ2-7; 8 bases align to TRBD1. The germline CDR1 and CDR2 sequences are LGHDT and YNNKEL (reference sequence). Trimming removed 4 bases from V and 0 bases from J; junction bases left unmatched: 8. This CDR3 comprises 16 residues. Here the CDR3 DNA reads TGTGCCAGCAGCCGCCCGGGGACAGGATTCTCCTACGAGCAGTACTTC. It is translated as CASSRPGTGFSYEQYF.